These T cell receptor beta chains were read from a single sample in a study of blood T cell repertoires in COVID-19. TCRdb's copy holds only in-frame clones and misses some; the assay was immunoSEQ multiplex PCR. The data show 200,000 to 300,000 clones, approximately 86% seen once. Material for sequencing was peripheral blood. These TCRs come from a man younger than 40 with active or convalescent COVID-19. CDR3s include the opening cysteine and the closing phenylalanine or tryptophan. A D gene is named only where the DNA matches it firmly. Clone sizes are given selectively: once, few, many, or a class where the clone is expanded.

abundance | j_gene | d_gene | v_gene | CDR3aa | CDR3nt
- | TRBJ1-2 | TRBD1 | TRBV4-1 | CASSRATGAGGYTF | TGCGCCAGCAGCCGGGCTACAGGGGCTGGAGGCTACACCTTC
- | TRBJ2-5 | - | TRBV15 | CATSRDRETQYF | TGTGCCACCAGCAGAGACCGAGAGACCCAGTACTTC
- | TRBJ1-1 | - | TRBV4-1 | CASSQDLRALNTEAFF | TGCGCCAGCAGCCAAGATCTGAGGGCATTGAACACTGAAGCTTTCTTT
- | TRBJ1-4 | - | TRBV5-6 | CASSLSFSPEKLFF | TGTGCCAGCAGCTTGTCTTTCAGTCCTGAAAAACTGTTTTTT
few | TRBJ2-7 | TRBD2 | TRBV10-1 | CASSESPSGRDEQYF | TGCGCCAGCAGTGAGTCGCCTTCAGGGAGGGACGAGCAGTACTTC
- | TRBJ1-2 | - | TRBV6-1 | CASSEGGGRSLYAGYTF | TGTGCCAGCAGTGAGGGGGGGGGCAGAAGCCTGTATGCGGGCTACACCTTC
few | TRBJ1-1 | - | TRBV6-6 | CASSYSEWTGEAFF | TGTGCCAGCAGTTATTCCGAATGGACGGGGGAAGCTTTCTTT
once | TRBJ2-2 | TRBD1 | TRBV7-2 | CASSLAGVATGVVGELFF | TGTGCCAGCAGCTTAGCAGGCGTTGCAACAGGGGTGGTCGGGGAGCTGTTTTTT
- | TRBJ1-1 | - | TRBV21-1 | CASSIHRTGRRMNTEAFF | TGTGCCAGCAGCATCCACCGGACAGGGCGGAGAATGAACACTGAAGCTTTCTTT
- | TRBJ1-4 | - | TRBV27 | CASSLSGRNEKLFF | TGTGCCAGCAGTTTATCGGGGAGAAATGAAAAACTGTTTTTT
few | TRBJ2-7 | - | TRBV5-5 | CASSFGPTYEQYF | TGTGCCAGCAGCTTCGGTCCTACCTACGAGCAGTACTTC